This T cell receptor beta chain is from a study of blood T cells in healthy people across ages. Study-wide background: With template switching, about one barcoded beta molecule was captured per two T cells. Study results and caveats: CMV status of donors was not determined, possibly confounding expanded clonotype changes.

A note on this clonotype: Its antigen remains unknown.

Together with a sample-barcoded 5' primer, a J-beta primer mix was included in a second PCR lasting roughly 6 to 12 cycles. The authors tagged each cDNA molecule using a template-switch adaptor with 12 random nucleotides. All samples gave at least 2.5 million CDR3-containing paired-end reads. MiXCR was run by TCRdb on the 5' RACE reads, yielding one entry per CDR3 protein. The table includes under 1 million distinct CDR3 sequences, 40% to 50% detected once. This TCR came from a man aged 55 to 70 in good health. Sequences were obtained from blood.

The CDR3 loop reads CASSQDRIAKNIQYF. CDR3 coding DNA: TGTGCCAGCAGCCAAGACCGAATAGCCAAAAACATTCAGTACTTC. The genes are TRBV3-1 and TRBJ2-4; D ambiguous. This CDR3 spans 15 amino acids. The germline V and J ends were trimmed by 0 bases and 0 bases, with 6 bases remaining between them. Germline-derived CDR1 and CDR2 are LGHDT and YNNKEL (reference sequence).